What follows are 10 T cell receptor beta chains derived from one specimen sequenced in a study of T cells after posttransplantation cyclophosphamide. A marrow graft followed busulfan-fludarabine conditioning, with cyclophosphamide on days +3 and +4. Profiling relied on immunoSEQ multiplex PCR, and the TCRdb table lists in-frame clones only, not all of them. The sample presents around 13,000 clones, none singletons. The sample in question was PBMCs, obtained after allogeneic stem cell transplant with posttransplant cyclophosphamide. Source of these receptors: a female patient between 35 and 55 years old who received an allogeneic stem cell transplant from an unrelated donor, was CMV-positive, and had acute GVHD only. Some T cells may have come from the graft donor.

This chain joins TRBV9 and TRBJ2-1, with 14 positions matching TRBD2. Germline V lookup: CDR1 SGDLS, CDR2 YYNGEE. CDR3 length equals 17 residues. Trimming cost V 0 bases and J 8 bases; bases outside gene matches: 7. DNA for the CDR3: TGTGCCAGCAGCGTAGGAGCGGGACTAGCGGGAGTTTATGAGCAGTTCTTC. It is translated as CASSVGAGLAGVYEQFF.

The J gene is TRBJ1-3, the V gene TRBV6-1; D remains unclear. The CDR3 has 14 residues. V was trimmed by 5 bases and J by 0 bases, leaving 8 bases between them. CDR1 and CDR2 from the germline V gene are MNHNS and SASEGT. The CDR3 protein is CASSLAGSGNTIYF. The CDR3 DNA sequence: TGTGCCAGCAGTCTAGCAGGCTCTGGAAACACCATATATTTT.

This clone was observed many times. The V and J genes are TRBV6-5 and TRBJ1-4; 9 bases map to TRBD1. Germline assignment: CDR1 MNHEY and CDR2 SVGAGI. The CDR3 spans 14 residues. Trimming cost V 7 bases and J 11 bases; bases outside gene matches: 11. Written as DNA, the CDR3 is TGTGCCAGCAACCCGCGGACAGGGGTGGGGAAACTGTTTTTT. Translation gives CASNPRTGVGKLFF.

This clone was counted at least ten times. The rearrangement links TRBV27 to TRBJ2-7, with TRBD2 matching over 10 bases. Germline CDR1 is MNHEY and CDR2 is SMNVEV (reference sequence). The CDR3 runs to 13 residues. V lost 7 bases and J lost 4; bases outside the gene matches: 4. The CDR3 DNA follows: TGTGCCAGCAAGCGGGAGGGTATTTACGAGCAGTACTTC. It translates to CASKREGIYEQYF.

This clone was seen only a few times. The chain joins TRBV23-1 to TRBJ2-7, with TRBD1 matching over 8 bases. TRBV23-1 is reported as an ORF; its role is uncertain. V trimming: 4 bases; J trimming: 2 bases; junction bases outside the gene matches: 7. The CDR3 totals 15 residues. For the CDR3, the DNA is TGCGCCAGCAGTCGACCGGGACAGGCAACCTACGAGCAGTACTTC. This codes for CASSRPGQATYEQYF.

There are a few counts of this clone. V is TRBV7-2 and J is TRBJ1-5; D is perhaps TRBD1 (5 bases). Deletions cut 4 bases from V and 2 bases from J, with 12 bases between. The CDR3 runs 15 residues. The germline CDR1 and CDR2 sequences are SGHTA and FQGNSA. As DNA, the CDR3 is TGTGCCAGCAGCTCGGGACTAACGGGCAATCAGCCCCAGCATTTT. Translation gives CASSSGLTGNQPQHF.

This clone showed up many times. V and J are TRBV5-1 and TRBJ2-5; 8 positions agree with TRBD1. Germline V gene lookup returns CDR1 SGHRS and CDR2 YFSETQ. The CDR3 loop spans 14 amino acids. V was clipped by 5 bases and J by 2 bases; unmatched bases: 5. The CDR3 here is CASRSQGAQETQYF. For the CDR3, the DNA is TGCGCCAGCAGAAGTCAGGGGGCTCAAGAGACCCAGTACTTC.

This clone was seen repeatedly, ten times or more. This chain connects TRBV7-2 to TRBJ2-6; D may be TRBD1 (5 bases). Trimming removed 0 bases from V and 1 base from J, with 10 bases in between. CDR1 is SGHTA and CDR2 is FQGNSA in the germline V gene. This CDR3 is built from 17 residues. CDR3 protein: CASSLAQVQSGANVLTF. The CDR3 bases are TGTGCCAGCAGCTTAGCACAGGTACAATCTGGGGCCAACGTCCTGACTTTC.

The sample holds many counts of this clone. The chain is built from TRBV4-2 and TRBJ1-5; 9 bases are a match to TRBD1. CDR3 size: 15 residues. CDR1 LGHNA and CDR2 YNFKEQ come from the germline V gene. Germline trimming cut 3 bases from V and 7 bases from J; bases unmatched to any gene: 7. The CDR3 spells CASSHDGTGNQPQHF. The CDR3, as DNA: TGTGCCAGCAGCCACGACGGGACAGGGAACCAGCCCCAGCATTTT.

This clone was counted ten times or more. The V call is TRBV13, the J call TRBJ2-7; 7 positions match TRBD2. This CDR3 has 14 residues. The germline V gene encodes CDR1 PRHDT and CDR2 FYEKMQ (reference sequence). V gave up 3 bases and J gave up 4 bases; unmatched junction bases: 6. DNA for the CDR3: TGTGCCAGCAGCTTGGAGCGGGAAAGGTACGAGCAGTACTTC. It is translated as CASSLERERYEQYF.